The clone carrying this TCR beta chain was counted many times. Its specificity is not known. This specimen belongs to a study of read filtering for tumor transcriptome and immune sequencing. Overall study context: Eight or nine patients were R-ISS I, some 16 were R-ISS II, more than five were R-ISS III. Per sample, TCR-region reads ranged about 3.5 to 11 million by IR-seq, roughly 80 to 1,300 by RNA-seq. General study points: IR-seq and RNA-seq agreed better without single-read clonotypes.

From 400 to 450 ng of RNA, a library with molecular barcoded alpha/delta and beta/gamma adaptors was made. TCRdb reprocessed the reads via MiXCR and lists one record per CDR3 protein. This sample has 100,000 to 150,000 distinct CDR3 sequences, with 13% found just once. Germline-derived CDR1 and CDR2 are SEHNR and FQNEAQ (reference sequence). The CDR3 has 17 residues. Losses at the gene ends were 5 bases for V and 1 base for J; bases not matched to a gene: 12. V gene TRBV7-9 combines with J gene TRBJ2-5; TRBD1 agrees at 8 bases. The sequenced sample consisted of a population of CD138-negative cells sorted from bone marrow. The clonotype originates from a donor aged 40 or over with multiple myeloma. CDR3 sequence (DNA): TGTGCCAGCAGCGTTATAGCCCCTGACAGGGGCCAAGAGACCCAGTACTTC. Translation gives CASSVIAPDRGQETQYF. Together with reference TRBV7-9 and TRBJ2-5, the CDR3 gives the full variable domain: DTGVSQNPRHKITKRGQNVTFRCDPISEHNRLYWYRQTLGQGPEFLTYFQNEAQLEKSRLLSDRFSAERPKGSFSTLEIQRTEQGDSAMYLCASSVIAPDRGQETQYFGPGTRLLVL.